This entry lists 6 T cell receptor beta chains sequenced from one sample in a study of cytomegalovirus exposure and HLA in healthy donors. Amplification used 60 Vbeta primers and 13 Jbeta primers. TCRdb keeps only in-frame clones here, not all; method: immunoSEQ multiplex PCR. The table includes a few hundred thousand clones, roughly 90% detected once. Sequencing was carried out using PBMCs. All receptors derive from a woman in her late teens or twenties in good health and CMV-seronegative.

This clone has a single count. The V call is TRBV11-2, the J call TRBJ1-2; D unclear. V gave up 2 bases and J gave up 2 bases, with 6 bases separating them. This CDR3 is 13 amino acids long. Looked up from germline, CDR1 is SGHAT and CDR2 is FQNNGV. As DNA, the CDR3 is TGTGCCAGCAGCTTAACCGAGAACTATGGCTACACCTTC. Translating gives CASSLTENYGYTF.

The V and J genes are TRBV6-5 and TRBJ1-2, with TRBD1 matching over 10 bases. There are 13 residues in the CDR3. Germline loops: CDR1 MNHEY, CDR2 SVGAGI. Germline trimming cut 8 bases from V and 5 bases from J; bases unmatched to any gene: 5. CDR3 sequence: CASWGGQGYGYTF. As DNA, the CDR3 is TGTGCCAGCTGGGGGGGACAGGGGTATGGCTACACCTTC.

The rearrangement uses TRBV9 and TRBJ1-2; 11 bases are a match to TRBD1. Germline-derived CDR1 and CDR2 are SGDLS and YYNGEE. With 6 bases clipped from V and 5 bases from J, the junction kept 6 bases outside the gene matches. CDR3 size: 14 residues. The CDR3 region is CASKGQGARYGYTF. Written as DNA, the CDR3 is TGTGCCAGCAAAGGACAGGGGGCTCGGTATGGCTACACCTTC.

The V call is TRBV19, the J call TRBJ2-7; 10 bases agree with TRBD1. The CDR3 runs 14 residues. Germline V CDR1 and CDR2: LNHDA, SQIVND (reference sequence). With 3 bases clipped from V and 2 bases from J, the junction kept 1 base outside the gene matches. The CDR3 reads CASSIGQGAYEQYF. The CDR3 bases are TGTGCCAGTAGTATTGGACAGGGGGCCTACGAGCAGTACTTC.

The V gene is TRBV19, the J gene TRBJ1-2; TRBD1 matches at 7 bases. Looked up from germline, CDR1 is LNHDA and CDR2 is SQIVND (reference sequence). The CDR3 spans 16 residues. Losses at the gene ends were 5 bases for V and 0 bases for J; bases not matched to a gene: 9. The CDR3 region is CASSRDGDRPNYGYTF. The CDR3 DNA follows: TGTGCCAGTAGTCGAGACGGGGACAGACCTAACTATGGCTACACCTTC.

V is TRBV11-3 and J is TRBJ1-2; perhaps TRBD1 as D (5 bases). The germline V gene encodes CDR1 SGHNT and CDR2 YENEEA. Trimming left V 4 bases short and J 6 bases short, with 6 bases between. The CDR3 is 11 residues long. CDR3 residues: CASSSRDGYTF. DNA for the CDR3: TGTGCCAGCAGCTCCAGGGATGGCTACACCTTC.